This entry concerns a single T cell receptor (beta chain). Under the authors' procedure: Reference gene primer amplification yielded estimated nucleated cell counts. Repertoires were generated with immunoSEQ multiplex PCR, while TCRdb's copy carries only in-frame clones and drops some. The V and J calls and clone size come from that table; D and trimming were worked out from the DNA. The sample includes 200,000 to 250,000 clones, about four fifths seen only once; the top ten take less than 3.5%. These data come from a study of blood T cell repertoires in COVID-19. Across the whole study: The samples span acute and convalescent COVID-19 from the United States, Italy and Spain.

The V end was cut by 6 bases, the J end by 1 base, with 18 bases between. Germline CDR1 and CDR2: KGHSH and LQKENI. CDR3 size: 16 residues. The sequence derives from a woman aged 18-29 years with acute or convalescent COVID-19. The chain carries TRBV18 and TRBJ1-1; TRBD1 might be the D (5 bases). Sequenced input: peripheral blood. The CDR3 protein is CASSDQSFGGNTEAFF. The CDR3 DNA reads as TGTGCCAGCTCGGACCAGTCTTTCGGGGGGAACACTGAAGCTTTCTTT.